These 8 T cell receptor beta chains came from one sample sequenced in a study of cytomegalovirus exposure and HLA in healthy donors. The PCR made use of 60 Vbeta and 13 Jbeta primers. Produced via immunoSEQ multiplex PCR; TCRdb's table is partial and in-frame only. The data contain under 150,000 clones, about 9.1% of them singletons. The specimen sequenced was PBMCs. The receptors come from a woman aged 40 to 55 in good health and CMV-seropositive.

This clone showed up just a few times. As DNA, the CDR3 is TGTGCCAGCCATTTAGGACAGGGGGAGAACGAGCAGTACTTC. Amino acid sequence: CASHLGQGENEQYF. The V and J genes are TRBV2 and TRBJ2-7, with TRBD1 identical over 10 bases. V gave up 8 bases and J gave up 5 bases; unmatched junction bases: 9. The CDR3 is 14 amino acids. Germline CDR1 is SNHLY and CDR2 is FYNNEI.

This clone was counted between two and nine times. CDR3 sequence: CASSFSRGLAGAMEETQYF. In DNA form, the CDR3 reads TGTGCCAGCAGCTTTTCTAGGGGACTAGCGGGGGCGATGGAAGAGACCCAGTACTTC. V and J are TRBV7-2 and TRBJ2-5; 14 bases align to TRBD2. The CDR3 length is 19 residues. The germline V gene has CDR1 SGHTA and CDR2 FQGNSA. Trimming cost V 3 bases and J 3 bases; bases outside gene matches: 12.

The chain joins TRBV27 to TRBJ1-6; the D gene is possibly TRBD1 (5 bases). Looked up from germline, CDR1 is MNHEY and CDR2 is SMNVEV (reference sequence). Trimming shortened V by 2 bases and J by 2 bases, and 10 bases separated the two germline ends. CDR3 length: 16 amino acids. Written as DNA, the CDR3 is TGTGCCAGCAGTTTAGCAGGGCCCCCCTATAATTCACCCCTCCACTTT. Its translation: CASSLAGPPYNSPLHF.

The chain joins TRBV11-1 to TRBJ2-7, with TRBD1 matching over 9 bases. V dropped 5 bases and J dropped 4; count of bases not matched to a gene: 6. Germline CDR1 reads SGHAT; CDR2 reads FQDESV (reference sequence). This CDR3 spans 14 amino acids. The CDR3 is CASSQPGQGYEQYF. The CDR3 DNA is TGTGCCAGCAGCCAACCGGGACAGGGATACGAGCAGTACTTC.

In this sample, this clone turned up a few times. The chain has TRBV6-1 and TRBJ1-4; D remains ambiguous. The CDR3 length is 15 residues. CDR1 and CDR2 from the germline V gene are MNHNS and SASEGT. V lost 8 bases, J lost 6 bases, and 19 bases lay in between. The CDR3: CASYPMRARYEKLFF. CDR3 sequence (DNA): TGTGCCAGCTATCCTATGCGGGCACGGTATGAAAAACTGTTTTTT.

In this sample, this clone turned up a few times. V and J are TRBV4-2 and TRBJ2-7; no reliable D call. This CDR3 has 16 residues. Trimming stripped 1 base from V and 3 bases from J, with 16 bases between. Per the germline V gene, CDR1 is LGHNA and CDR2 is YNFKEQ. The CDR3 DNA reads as TGTGCCAGCAGCCAAGTCAGATCTGGCACAGACTACGAGCAGTACTTC. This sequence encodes CASSQVRSGTDYEQYF.

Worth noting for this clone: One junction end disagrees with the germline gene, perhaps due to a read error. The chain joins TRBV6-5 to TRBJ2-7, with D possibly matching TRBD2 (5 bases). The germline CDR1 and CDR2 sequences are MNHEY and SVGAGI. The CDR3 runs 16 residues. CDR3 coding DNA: TGTGCCAGCAGTTATCTGGTAACTAGTACCAGTTACGAGCAGCACTTC. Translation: CASSYLVTSTSYEQHF.

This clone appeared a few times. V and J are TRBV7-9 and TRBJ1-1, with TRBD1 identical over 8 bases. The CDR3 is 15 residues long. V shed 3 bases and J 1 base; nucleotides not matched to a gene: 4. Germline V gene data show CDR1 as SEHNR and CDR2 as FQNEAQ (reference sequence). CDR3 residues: CASSFQGAGNTEAFF. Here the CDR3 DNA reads TGTGCCAGCAGCTTTCAGGGGGCCGGGAACACTGAAGCTTTCTTT.